This T cell receptor beta chain was documented in a study of regulatory dendritic cells for organ transplantation. Turning to this clone: What it binds is unknown.

The CDR3 loop spans 14 amino acids. CDR1 and CDR2 (germline): KGHSH, LQKENI. Trimming cost V 3 bases and J 5 bases, with 13 bases left between them. Profiled with immunoSEQ multiplex PCR; TCRdb holds only in-frame clones, not every one. The sample yields fewer than 25,000 clones, around 86% seen once. Sorted subsets were CFSE-labeled and cultured roughly five days with allogeneic dendritic cells. Naive CD45RA+ and memory CD45RO+ CD4+ or CD8+ T cells were FACS-sorted. This rearrangement joins TRBV18 to TRBJ1-1; no reliable D call. Sequencing input: naive CD4+ T cells from blood cultured with dendritic cells. The subset denotes: CD45RA+ naive T cells. The TCR sequence derives from a human donor in good health. The CDR3 region is CASSPKTDGTEAFF. CDR3 coding DNA: TGTGCCAGCTCACCCAAGACCGACGGAACTGAAGCTTTCTTT.